The present TCR beta chain was sequenced within a study of PD-L1 blockade in urothelial cancer. Study context: The analyses of blood took place 3 weeks (second dose) and 6 weeks after treatment start. Among blood samples, the median T cell count was roughly 150,000. Study results and limitations: Where pretreatment blood TCR clonality fell below the median, better survival was predicted.

This clone was counted between two and nine times. Its specificity is not known. Using immunoSEQ multiplex PCR, the repertoire was profiled, and TCRdb retains in-frame clones only, with some absent. This repertoire shows some 71,000 clones, over 80% found once; its top ten account for about 6.2%. In germline, CDR1 is SGHNT, CDR2 YENEEA. V was cut by 5 bases and J by 2 bases, with 9 bases left in between. The CDR3 is 13 amino acids. Time point here: pretreatment peripheral blood. Individual patients had between 1 and 8 samples, taken pretreatment and on-treatment. This chain uses TRBV11-3 with TRBJ1-1; no firm D call. This clonotype originated in a man aged 35-49 years with urothelial cancer. The sequencing used PBMCs, collected around atezolizumab (anti-PD-L1) treatment. DNA for the CDR3: TGTGCCAGCAGCCCTAGGAGTAACACTGAAGCTTTCTTT. Protein: CASSPRSNTEAFF.